The entry below gives a single T cell receptor beta chain sequence along with its context. The V end was cut by 5 bases, the J end by 10 bases, with 10 bases between. The CDR3 sequence is 10 residues long. CDR1 SQVTM and CDR2 ANQGSEA come from the germline V gene. The sample comes from a study of technical replicates of blood from a handful of donors. Some clones are missing from TCRdb's copy, which holds only in-frame ones; the method was immunoSEQ multiplex PCR. The table shows roughly 60,000 clones, with 65% to 90% occurring only once. The V and J genes are TRBV29-1 and TRBJ2-3; D is unclear. Sequenced sample: PBMCs. The sequence derives from a human donor in good health. Some clones in this sample may be carry-over from other donors' samples. The CDR3 bases are TGCAGCGTTACTACCGACGCGCAGTATTTT. Residues: CSVTTDAQYF.